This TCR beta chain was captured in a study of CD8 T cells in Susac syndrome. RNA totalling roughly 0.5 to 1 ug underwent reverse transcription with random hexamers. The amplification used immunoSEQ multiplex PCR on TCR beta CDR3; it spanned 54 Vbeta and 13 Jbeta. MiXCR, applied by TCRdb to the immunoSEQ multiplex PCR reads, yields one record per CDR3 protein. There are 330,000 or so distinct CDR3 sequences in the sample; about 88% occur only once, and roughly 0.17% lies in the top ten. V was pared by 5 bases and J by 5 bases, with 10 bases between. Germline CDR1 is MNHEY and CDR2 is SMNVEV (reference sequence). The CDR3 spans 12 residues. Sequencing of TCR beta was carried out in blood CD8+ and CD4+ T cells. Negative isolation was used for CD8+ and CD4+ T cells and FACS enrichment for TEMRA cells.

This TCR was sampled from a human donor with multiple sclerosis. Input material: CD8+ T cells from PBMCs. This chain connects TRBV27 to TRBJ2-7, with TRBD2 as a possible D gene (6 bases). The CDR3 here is CASSATRNEQYF. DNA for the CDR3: TGTGCCAGCAGTGCGACTAGGAACGAGCAGTACTTC.